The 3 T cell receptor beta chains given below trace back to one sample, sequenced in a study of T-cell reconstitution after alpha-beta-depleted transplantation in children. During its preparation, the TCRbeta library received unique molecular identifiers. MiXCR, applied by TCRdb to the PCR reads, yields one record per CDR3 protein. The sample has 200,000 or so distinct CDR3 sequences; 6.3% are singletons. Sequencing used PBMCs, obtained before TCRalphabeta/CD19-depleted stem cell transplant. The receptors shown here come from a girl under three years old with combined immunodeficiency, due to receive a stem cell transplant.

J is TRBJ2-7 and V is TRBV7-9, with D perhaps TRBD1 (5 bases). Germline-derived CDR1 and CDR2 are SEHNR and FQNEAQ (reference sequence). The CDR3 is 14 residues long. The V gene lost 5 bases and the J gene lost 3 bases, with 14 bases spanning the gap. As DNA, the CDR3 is TGTGCCAGCAGCCCCATTACTCAGGGCTACGAGCAGTACTTC. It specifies CASSPITQGYEQYF.

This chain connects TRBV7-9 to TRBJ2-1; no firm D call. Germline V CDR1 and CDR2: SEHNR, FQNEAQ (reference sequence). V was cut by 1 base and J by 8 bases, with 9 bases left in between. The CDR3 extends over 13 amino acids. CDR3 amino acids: CASSLVILDEQFF. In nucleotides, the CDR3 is TGTGCCAGCAGCTTAGTTATTCTGGATGAGCAGTTCTTC.

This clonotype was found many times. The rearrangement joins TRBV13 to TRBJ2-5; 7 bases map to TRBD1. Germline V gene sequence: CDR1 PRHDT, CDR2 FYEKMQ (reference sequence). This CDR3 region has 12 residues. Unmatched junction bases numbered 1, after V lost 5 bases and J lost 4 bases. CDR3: CASSTGVETQYF. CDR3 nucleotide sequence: TGTGCCAGCAGCACAGGGGTAGAGACCCAGTACTTC.